The 4 T cell receptor beta chains below were found in one sample sequenced in a study of T cells in Graves' hyperthyroidism and ophthalmopathy. Authors of the study amplified TCR beta CDR3 regions from RNA transcripts. HTBI primers were used for first-round RT-PCR of the TCR CDR3. Using its own MiXCR run on the multiplex PCR reads, TCRdb lists one record per CDR3 protein. The sample holds hundreds of thousands of distinct CDR3 sequences, less than 30% seen once. Sequenced sample: blood. Receptor source: a man aged 40-50 years with Graves' hyperthyroidism that later progressed to Graves' ophthalmopathy.

This clonotype was recorded many times. With a much larger clone just one base away, this may be a read error. CDR3 in DNA: TGTGCCAGCAGTTACGAGACAGGGGGCTCCGAGCAGTACTTC. Its translation: CASSYETGGSEQYF. This chain joins TRBV6-5 and TRBJ2-7, with TRBD1 matching 10 bases. The V segment lost 2 bases and the J segment 6 bases; nucleotides outside the gene matches: 4. The germline CDR1 and CDR2 sequences are MNHEY and SVGAGI. The CDR3 extends over 14 amino acids.

This clonotype was observed a few times. V usage is TRBV12-3 or TRBV12-4 and J usage is TRBJ1-2; no firm D call. The length of the CDR3 is 14 residues. The V end lost 1 base, the J end lost 8 bases, and 14 bases lay between the germline ends. The CDR3 nucleotides read TGTGCCAGCAGTTTAGTGGCAACTCTATGGGGCTACACCTTC. Protein sequence: CASSLVATLWGYTF.

This clonotype was found many times. This chain links TRBV5-1 with TRBJ2-2; possibly TRBD1 or TRBD2 for D (5 bases each). Trimming took 4 bases from V and 6 from J, leaving 13 bases between them. The CDR3 consists of 14 residues. Per germline, CDR1 SGHRS and CDR2 YFSETQ. DNA of the CDR3: TGCGCCAGCAGCAGGGACCCCGGACCCGGGGAGCTGTTTTTT. It codes for CASSRDPGPGELFF.

V is TRBV28 and J is TRBJ1-3; D not certain. The CDR3 covers 13 residues. The ends were cut back, 7 bases at V and 0 bases at J, with 7 bases in the middle. Germline CDR1 is MDHEN and CDR2 is SYDVKM. CDR3: CASKARSGNTIYF. For the CDR3, the DNA is TGTGCCAGCAAGGCCCGCTCTGGAAACACCATATATTTT.